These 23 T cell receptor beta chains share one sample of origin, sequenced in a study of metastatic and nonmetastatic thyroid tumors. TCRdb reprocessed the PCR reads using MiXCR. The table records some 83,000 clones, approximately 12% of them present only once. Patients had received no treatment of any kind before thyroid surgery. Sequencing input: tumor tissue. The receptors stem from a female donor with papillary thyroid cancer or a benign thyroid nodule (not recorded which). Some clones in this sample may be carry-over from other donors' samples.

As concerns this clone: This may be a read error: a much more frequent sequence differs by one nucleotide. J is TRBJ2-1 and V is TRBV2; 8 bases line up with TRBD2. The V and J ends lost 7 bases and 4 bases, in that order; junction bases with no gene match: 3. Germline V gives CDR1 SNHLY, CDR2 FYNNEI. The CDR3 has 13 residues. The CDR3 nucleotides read TGTGCCAGCATCCAGCGGGAGTACAATGAGCAGTTCTTC. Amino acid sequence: CASIQREYNEQFF.

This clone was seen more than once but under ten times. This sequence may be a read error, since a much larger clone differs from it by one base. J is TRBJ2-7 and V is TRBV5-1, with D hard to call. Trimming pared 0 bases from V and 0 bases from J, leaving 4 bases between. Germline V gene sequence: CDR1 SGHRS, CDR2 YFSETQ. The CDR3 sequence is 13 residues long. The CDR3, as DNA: TGCGCCAGCAGCTTGGACGACTCCTACGAGCAGTACTTC. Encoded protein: CASSLDDSYEQYF.

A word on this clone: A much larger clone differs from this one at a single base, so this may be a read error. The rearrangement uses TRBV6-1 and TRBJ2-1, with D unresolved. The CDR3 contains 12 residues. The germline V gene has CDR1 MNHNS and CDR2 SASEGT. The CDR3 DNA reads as TGTGCCAGCAGTACCAGGTACAATGAGCATTTCTTC. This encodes CASSTRYNEHFF.

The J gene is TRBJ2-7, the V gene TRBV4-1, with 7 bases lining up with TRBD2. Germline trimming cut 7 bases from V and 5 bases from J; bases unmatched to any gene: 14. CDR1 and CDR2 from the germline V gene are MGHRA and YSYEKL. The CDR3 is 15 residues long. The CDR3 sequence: CASIRVLGGCNEQYF. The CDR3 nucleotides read TGCGCCAGCATCCGGGTTCTCGGGGGGTGCAACGAGCAGTACTTC.

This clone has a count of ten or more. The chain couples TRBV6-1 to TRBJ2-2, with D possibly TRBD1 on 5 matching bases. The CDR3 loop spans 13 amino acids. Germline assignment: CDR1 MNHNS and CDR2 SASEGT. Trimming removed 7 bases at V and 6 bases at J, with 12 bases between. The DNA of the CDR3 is TGTGCCAGCAATCAGGGTCTCGCCGGGGAGCTGTTTTTT. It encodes CASNQGLAGELFF.

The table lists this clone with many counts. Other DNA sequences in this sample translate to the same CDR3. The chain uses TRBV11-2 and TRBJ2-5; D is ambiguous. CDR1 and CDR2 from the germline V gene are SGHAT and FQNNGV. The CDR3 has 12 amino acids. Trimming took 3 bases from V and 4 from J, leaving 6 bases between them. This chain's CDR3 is CASSFLGETQYF. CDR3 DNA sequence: TGTGCCAGCAGCTTTTTAGGAGAGACCCAGTACTTC.

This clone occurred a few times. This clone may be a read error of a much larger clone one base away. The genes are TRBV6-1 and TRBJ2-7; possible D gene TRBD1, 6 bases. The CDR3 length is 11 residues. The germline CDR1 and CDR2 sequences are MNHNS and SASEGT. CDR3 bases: TGTGCCAGCGGCAGACAGGTAGAGCAGTATTTC. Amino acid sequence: CASGRQVEQYF.

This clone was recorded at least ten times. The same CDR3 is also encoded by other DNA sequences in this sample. The CDR3 nucleotides are TGCAGTGCTCAACGCCGACAGGGGGTCCAAGAGACCCAGTACTTC. It encodes CSAQRRQGVQETQYF. This chain links TRBV20-1 with TRBJ2-5; 9 bases map to TRBD1. From germline, CDR1 is DFQATT and CDR2 SNEGSKA (reference sequence). The CDR3 length is 15 residues. V dropped 5 bases and J dropped 1; count of bases not matched to a gene: 8.

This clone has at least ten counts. The CDR3: CASSSVAGGYTF. Written as DNA, the CDR3 is TGTGCCAGCAGCTCAGTAGCGGGTGGCTACACCTTC. The chain has TRBV5-8 and TRBJ1-2; D not certain. This CDR3 is 12 amino acids long. Deletions cut 3 bases from V and 7 bases from J, with 10 bases between. Germline assignment: CDR1 SGHTS and CDR2 YDEGEE.

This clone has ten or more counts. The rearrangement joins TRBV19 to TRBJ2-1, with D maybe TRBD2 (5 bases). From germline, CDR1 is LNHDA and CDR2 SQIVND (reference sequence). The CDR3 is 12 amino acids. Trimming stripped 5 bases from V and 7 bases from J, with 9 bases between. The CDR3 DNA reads TGTGCCAGTAGTTCGGACTGGAATGAGCAGTTCTTC. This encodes CASSSDWNEQFF.

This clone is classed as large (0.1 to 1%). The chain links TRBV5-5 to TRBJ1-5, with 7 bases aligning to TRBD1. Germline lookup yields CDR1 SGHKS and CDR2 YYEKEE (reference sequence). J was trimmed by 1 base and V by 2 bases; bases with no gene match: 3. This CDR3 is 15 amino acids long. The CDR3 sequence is CASSLNRGSNQPQHF. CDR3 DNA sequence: TGTGCCAGCAGCTTAAACAGGGGAAGCAATCAGCCCCAGCATTTT.

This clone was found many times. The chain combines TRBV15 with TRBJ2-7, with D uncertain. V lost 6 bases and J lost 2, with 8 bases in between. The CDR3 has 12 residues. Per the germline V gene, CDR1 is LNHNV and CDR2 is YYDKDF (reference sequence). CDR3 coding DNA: TGTGCCACCAGGGGGAACACCTACGAGCAGTACTTC. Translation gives CATRGNTYEQYF.

In DNA, the CDR3 is TGTGCCAGCATCCGCTGGTGGAATGAGCAGTTCTTC. This gives the protein CASIRWWNEQFF. This chain links TRBV12-3 or TRBV12-4 with TRBJ2-1, with D hard to call. This CDR3 is built from 12 residues. The ends were cut back, 7 bases at V and 7 bases at J, with 11 bases in the middle.

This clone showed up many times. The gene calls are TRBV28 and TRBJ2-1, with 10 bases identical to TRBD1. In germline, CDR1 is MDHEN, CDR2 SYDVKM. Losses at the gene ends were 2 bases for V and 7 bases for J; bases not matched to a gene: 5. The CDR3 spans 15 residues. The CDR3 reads CASSLGDRGLNEQFF. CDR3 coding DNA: TGTGCCAGCAGTTTAGGGGACAGGGGATTAAATGAGCAGTTCTTC.

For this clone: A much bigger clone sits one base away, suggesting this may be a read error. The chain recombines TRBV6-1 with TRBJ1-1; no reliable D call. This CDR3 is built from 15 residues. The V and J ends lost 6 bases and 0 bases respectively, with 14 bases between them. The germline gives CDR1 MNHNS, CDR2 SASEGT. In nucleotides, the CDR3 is TGTGCCAGCAGGGTACAGAGTTACATGAACACTGAAGCTTTCTTT. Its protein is CASRVQSYMNTEAFF.

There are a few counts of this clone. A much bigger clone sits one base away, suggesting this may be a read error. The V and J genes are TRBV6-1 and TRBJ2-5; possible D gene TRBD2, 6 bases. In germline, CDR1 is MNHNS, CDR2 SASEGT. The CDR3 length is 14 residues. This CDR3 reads CDSSPYRGTETQYF. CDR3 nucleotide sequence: TGTGACAGCAGCCCTTACCGGGGGACAGAGACCCAGTACTTC.

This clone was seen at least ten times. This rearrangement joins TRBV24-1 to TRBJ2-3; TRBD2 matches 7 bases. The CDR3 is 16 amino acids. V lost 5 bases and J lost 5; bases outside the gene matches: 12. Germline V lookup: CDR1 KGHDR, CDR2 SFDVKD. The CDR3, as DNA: TGTGCCACCAGTGTACTCGGGGAGGGCCTCCGAGATACGCAGTATTTT. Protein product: CATSVLGEGLRDTQYF.

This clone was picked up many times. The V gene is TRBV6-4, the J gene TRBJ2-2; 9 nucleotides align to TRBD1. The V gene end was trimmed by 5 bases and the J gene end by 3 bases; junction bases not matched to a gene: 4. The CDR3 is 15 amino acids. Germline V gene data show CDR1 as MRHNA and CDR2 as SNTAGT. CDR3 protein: CASSPRQGDTGELFF. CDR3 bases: TGTGCCAGCAGTCCGCGACAGGGGGACACCGGGGAGCTGTTTTTT.

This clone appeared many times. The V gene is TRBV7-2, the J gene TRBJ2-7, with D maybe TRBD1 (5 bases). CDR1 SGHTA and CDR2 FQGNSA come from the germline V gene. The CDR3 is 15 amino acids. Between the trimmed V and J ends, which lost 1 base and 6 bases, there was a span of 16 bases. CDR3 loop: CASSLGQTTLSEQYF. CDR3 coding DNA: TGTGCCAGCAGCTTAGGACAGACAACCCTTTCCGAGCAGTACTTC.

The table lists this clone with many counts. The CDR3 here is CAWSVPGGTQPQHF. CDR3 coding DNA: TGTGCCTGGAGTGTACCCGGGGGCACTCAGCCCCAGCATTTT. The chain links TRBV30 to TRBJ1-5, with D possibly matching TRBD1 (6 bases). The germline V and J ends were trimmed by 0 bases and 6 bases, with 12 bases remaining between them. The CDR3 consists of 14 residues. The germline gives CDR1 GTSNPN, CDR2 SVGIG (reference sequence).

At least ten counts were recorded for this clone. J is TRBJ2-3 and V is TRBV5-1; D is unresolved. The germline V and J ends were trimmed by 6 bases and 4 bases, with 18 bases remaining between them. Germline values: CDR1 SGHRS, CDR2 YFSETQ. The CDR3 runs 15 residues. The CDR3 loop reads CASTPSLGMADTQYF. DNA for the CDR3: TGCGCCAGCACCCCATCCTTGGGGATGGCAGATACGCAGTATTTT.

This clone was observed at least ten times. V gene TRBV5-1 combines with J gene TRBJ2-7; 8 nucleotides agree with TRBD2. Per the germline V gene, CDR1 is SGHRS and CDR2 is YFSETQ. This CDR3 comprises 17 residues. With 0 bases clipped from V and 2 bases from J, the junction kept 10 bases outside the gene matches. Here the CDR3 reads CASSLGIAGYSPYEQYF. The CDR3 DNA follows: TGCGCCAGCAGCTTGGGGATAGCGGGATACTCCCCCTACGAGCAGTACTTC.

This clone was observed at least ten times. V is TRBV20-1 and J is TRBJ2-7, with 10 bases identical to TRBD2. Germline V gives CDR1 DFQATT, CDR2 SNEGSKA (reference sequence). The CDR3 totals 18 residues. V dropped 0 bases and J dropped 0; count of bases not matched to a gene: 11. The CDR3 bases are TGCAGTGCTAGAGATTTAGCGGGAGGCCCGGGGAACTCCTACGAGCAGTACTTC. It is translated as CSARDLAGGPGNSYEQYF.